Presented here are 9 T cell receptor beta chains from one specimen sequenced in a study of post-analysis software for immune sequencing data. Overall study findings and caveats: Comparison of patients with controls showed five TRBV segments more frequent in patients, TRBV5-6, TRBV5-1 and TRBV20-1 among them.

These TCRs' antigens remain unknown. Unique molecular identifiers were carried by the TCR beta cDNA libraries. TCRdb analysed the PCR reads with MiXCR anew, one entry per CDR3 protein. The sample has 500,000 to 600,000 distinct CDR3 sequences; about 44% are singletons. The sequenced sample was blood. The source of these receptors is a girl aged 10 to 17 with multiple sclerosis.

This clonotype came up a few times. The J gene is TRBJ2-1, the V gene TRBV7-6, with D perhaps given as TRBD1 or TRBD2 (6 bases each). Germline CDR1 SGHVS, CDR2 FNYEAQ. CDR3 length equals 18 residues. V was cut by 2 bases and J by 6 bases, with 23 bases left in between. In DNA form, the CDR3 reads TGTGCCAGCAGCTTAAAGTCGCAGGGGAGGATGGTATTCAATGAGCAGTTCTTC. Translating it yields CASSLKSQGRMVFNEQFF.

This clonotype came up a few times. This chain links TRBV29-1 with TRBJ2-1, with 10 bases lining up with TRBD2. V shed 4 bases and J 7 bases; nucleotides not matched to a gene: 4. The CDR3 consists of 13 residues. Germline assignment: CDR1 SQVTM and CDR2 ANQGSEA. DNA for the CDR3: TGCAGCGTTGCGGGTAGCGGGAGGAATGAGCAGTTCTTC. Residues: CSVAGSGRNEQFF.

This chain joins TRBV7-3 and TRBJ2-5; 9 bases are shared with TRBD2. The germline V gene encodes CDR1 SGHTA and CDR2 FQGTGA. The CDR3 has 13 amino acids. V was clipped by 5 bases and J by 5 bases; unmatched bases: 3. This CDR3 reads CASSRSGGETQYF. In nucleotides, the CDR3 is TGTGCCAGCAGCCGAAGCGGGGGGGAGACCCAGTACTTC.

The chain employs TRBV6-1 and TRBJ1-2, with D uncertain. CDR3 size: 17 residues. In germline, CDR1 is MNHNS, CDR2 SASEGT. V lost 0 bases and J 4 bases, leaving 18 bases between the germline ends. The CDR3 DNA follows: TGTGCCAGCAGTGAAGCGCTTCCTCGGACCGCTACCTATGGCTACACCTTC. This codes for CASSEALPRTATYGYTF.

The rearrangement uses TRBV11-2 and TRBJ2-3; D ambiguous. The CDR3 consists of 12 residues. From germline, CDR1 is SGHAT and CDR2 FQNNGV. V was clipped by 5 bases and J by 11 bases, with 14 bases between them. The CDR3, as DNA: TGTGCCAGCAGCCTGGACCTTGGGCGGCAGTATTTT. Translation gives CASSLDLGRQYF. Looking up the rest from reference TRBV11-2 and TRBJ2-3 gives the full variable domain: EAGVAQSPRYKIIEKRQSVAFWCNPISGHATLYWYQQILGQGPKLLIQFQNNGVVDDSQLPKDRFSAERLKGVDSTLKIQPAKLEDSAVYLCASSLDLGRQYFGPGTRLTVL.

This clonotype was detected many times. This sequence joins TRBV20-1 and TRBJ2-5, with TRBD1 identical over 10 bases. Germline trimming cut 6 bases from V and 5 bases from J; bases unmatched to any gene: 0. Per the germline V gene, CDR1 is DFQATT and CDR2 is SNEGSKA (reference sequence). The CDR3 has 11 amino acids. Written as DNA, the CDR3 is TGCAGTGCGGGACAGGGGGAGACCCAGTACTTC. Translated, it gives CSAGQGETQYF.

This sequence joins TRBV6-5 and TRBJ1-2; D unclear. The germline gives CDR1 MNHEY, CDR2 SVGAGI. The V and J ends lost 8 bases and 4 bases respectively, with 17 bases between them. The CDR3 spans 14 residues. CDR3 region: CASGERTSSYGYTF. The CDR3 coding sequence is TGTGCCAGCGGAGAAAGGACTTCCAGCTATGGCTACACCTTC.

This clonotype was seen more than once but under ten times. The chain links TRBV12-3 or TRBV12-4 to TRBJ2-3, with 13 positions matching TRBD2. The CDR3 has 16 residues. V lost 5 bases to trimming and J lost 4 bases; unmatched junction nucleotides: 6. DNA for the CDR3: TGTGCCAGCAGTACGGGACTAGCGGGGCGGGCAGATACGCAGTATTTT. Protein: CASSTGLAGRADTQYF.

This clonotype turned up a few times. CDR3 residues: CASSFRGGSGYTF. The CDR3 DNA reads as TGTGCCAGCAGTTTTAGAGGGGGCAGTGGCTACACCTTC. This chain uses TRBV12-3 or TRBV12-4 with TRBJ1-2; TRBD1 agrees at 7 bases. This CDR3 contains 13 residues. Trimming cost V 3 bases and J 7 bases; bases outside gene matches: 5.